This entry is about one T cell receptor (beta chain). These data originate in a study of T cell changes during pregnancy in multiple sclerosis. Assay: immunoSEQ multiplex PCR; the TCRdb copy retains only in-frame clones and omits some. Found here are tens of thousands of clones, 85% to 95% of them singletons; the top ten hold roughly 2.6%. This TCR was recovered from a female donor with multiple sclerosis, enrolled in a pregnancy study. The input for sequencing was CD8+ T cells from peripheral blood mononuclear cells, taken in the third trimester of pregnancy.

The CDR3 coding sequence is TGTGCTAGTGGCGATCGAAGCCGGACAGGTAGCACAGATACGCAGTATTTT. Its protein is CASGDRSRTGSTDTQYF. The rearrangement joins TRBV12-5 to TRBJ2-3; 7 bases fit TRBD1. Germline V gene lookup returns CDR1 LGHNT and CDR2 FRNRAP. Losses at the gene ends were 6 bases for V and 0 bases for J; bases not matched to a gene: 12. The CDR3 has 17 residues. The entire variable domain, with the rest obtained from reference TRBV12-5 and TRBJ2-3, is as follows: DARVTQTPRHKVTEMGQEVTMRCQPILGHNTVFWYRQTMMQGLELLAYFRNRAPLDDSGMPKDRFSAEMPDATLATLKIQPSEPRDSAVYFCASGDRSRTGSTDTQYFGPGTRLTVL.